This T cell receptor beta chain was obtained from a study of blood T cells in healthy people across ages. Trimming took 0 bases from V and 11 from J; bases not matched to a gene: 11. Germline values: CDR1 SGHRS, CDR2 YFSETQ. This CDR3 spans 15 amino acids. Next came a second PCR, run for about 6 to 12 cycles, which used a sample-barcoded 5' primer along with a J-beta primer mix. TCRdb reprocessed the 5' RACE reads with MiXCR, giving one entry per CDR3 protein. The data hold 500,000 to 650,000 distinct CDR3 sequences, with about 29% observed a single time. Approximately 10 milliliters was the volume of peripheral blood drawn from each donor. Only a few counts were recorded for this clonotype. This sample was shared with a second study, whose subject was T cells of mothers and their children. According to that study: Second-round PCR products received sample barcodes and 2-4 random nucleotides from the M1S primer. In unrelated and related pairs, TCR recombination output is shaped in a similar way by thymic selection.

V gene TRBV5-1 combines with J gene TRBJ2-7, with 10 positions matching TRBD1. Sequencing was done on a sample of blood. The sequence was collected from a boy aged 2 to 10 in good health. The CDR3 DNA follows: TGCGCCAGCAGCTTGGAAGGACAGGGGGAGGGTCAAGAGTACTTC. It translates to CASSLEGQGEGQEYF.